A selection of T cell receptor beta chains follows, all from one sample in a study of vaccination effects on CD4 cells after COVID-19. The repertoire was sequenced with immunoSEQ multiplex PCR; TCRdb's copy has only in-frame clones and lacks some. The sample has roughly 59,000 clones; about 78% are singletons. Their target antigens are unknown. This specimen consisted of CD4+ T cells from PBMCs cultured with HCoV-OC43 spike peptides, obtained after COVID-19 vaccination. The source of these receptors is a human donor who received a COVID-19 vaccine. The CDR3 runs from the conserved cysteine through the conserved F or W. Each record gives: V gene, clone size, J gene, D gene, CDR3 DNA, CDR3 protein. D genes are given only for firm matches. Clone sizes are given selectively: once, few, many, or a class where the clone is expanded.

>TRBV12-3/TRBV12-4|few|TRBJ1-2|NA
TGTGCCAGCAGTTTATCCAGGGAAGGAGGCTACACCTTC
CASSLSREGGYTF
>TRBV29-1|NA|TRBJ2-3|NA
TGCAGCGTTGAAGGATCCGGGGGAGATACGCAGTATTTT
CSVEGSGGDTQYF
>TRBV6-4|NA|TRBJ1-1|TRBD1
TGTGCCAGCAGTCCCCGACAGGGTAACACTGAAGCTTTCTTT
CASSPRQGNTEAFF
>TRBV6-5|NA|TRBJ2-1|NA
TGTGCCAGCAGGGGGGTCGACAGGAGATACAATGAGCAGTTCTTC
CASRGVDRRYNEQFF
>TRBV6-5|NA|TRBJ2-2|TRBD1
TGTGCCAGCAGTTGGGACAGGGTGGCCGGGGAGCTGTTTTTT
CASSWDRVAGELFF
>TRBV5-1|NA|TRBJ2-6|NA
TGCGCCAGCAGCTTGGGATCTGGGGCCAACGTCCTGACTTTC
CASSLGSGANVLTF
>TRBV28|NA|TRBJ1-5|NA
TGTGCCAGCAGCGAGTTGAGCAATCAGCCCCAGCATTTT
CASSELSNQPQHF
>TRBV3-1/TRBV3-2|NA|TRBJ2-2|NA
TGTGCCAGCAGCCCCGTCGGGGGGCGTCCCACCGGGGAGCTGTTTTTT
CASSPVGGRPTGELFF
>TRBV2|few|TRBJ1-1|NA
TGTGCCAGCAGTGTACAGTCGAACACTGAAGCTTTCTTT
CASSVQSNTEAFF
>TRBV4-2|NA|TRBJ2-2|TRBD2
TGTGCCAGCAGCCGATACGGGACTAGCAGTTACGGGGAGCTGTTTTTT
CASSRYGTSSYGELFF
>TRBV25-1|NA|TRBJ2-2|NA
TGTGCCAGCAGTGACTATATGACTCGGGGCGCCGGGGAGCTGTTTTTT
CASSDYMTRGAGELFF
>TRBV5-1|NA|TRBJ2-1|TRBD1
TGCGCCAGTTTAGGGACAGGGGATTTTTTTTACAATGAGCAGTTCTTC
CASLGTGDFFYNEQFF
>TRBV6-5|NA|TRBJ1-3|NA
TGTGCCAGCAGTACGGACAGCTCTGGAAACACCATATATTTT
CASSTDSSGNTIYF
>TRBV24-1|NA|TRBJ2-3|NA
TGTGCCACCAGTGACCAACTGGGCACAGATACGCAGTATTTT
CATSDQLGTDTQYF
>TRBV5-1|few|TRBJ2-1|TRBD1
TGCGCCAGCAGCACCGGGACAGGGGATTTCTACAATGAGCAGTTCTTC
CASSTGTGDFYNEQFF
>TRBV4-1|few|TRBJ1-6|NA
TGCGCCAGCAGCCAAGATGACGGAAAGGAGGGATCACCCCTCCACTTT
CASSQDDGKEGSPLHF
>TRBV19|few|TRBJ2-5|TRBD1
TGTGCCAGTAGTGTCCCGGGGGACAGGGTAGAGACCCAGTACTTC
CASSVPGDRVETQYF